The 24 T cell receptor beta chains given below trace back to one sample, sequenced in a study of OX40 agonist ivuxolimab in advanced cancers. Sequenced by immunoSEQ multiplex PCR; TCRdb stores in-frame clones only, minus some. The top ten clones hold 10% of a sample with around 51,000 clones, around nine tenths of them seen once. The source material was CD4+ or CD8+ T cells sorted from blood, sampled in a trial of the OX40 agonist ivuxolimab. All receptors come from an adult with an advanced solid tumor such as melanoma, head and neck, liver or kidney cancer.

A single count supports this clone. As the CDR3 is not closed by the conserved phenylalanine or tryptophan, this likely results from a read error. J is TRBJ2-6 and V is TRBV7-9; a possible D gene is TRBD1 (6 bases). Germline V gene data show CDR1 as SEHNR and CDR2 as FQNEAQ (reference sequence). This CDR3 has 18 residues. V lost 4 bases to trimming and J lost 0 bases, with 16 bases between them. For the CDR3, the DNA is TGTGCCAGCAGCTCTAGGACAGAGAAAATCTCTGGGGCCAACGTCCTGACTCTC. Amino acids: CASSSRTEKISGANVLTL.

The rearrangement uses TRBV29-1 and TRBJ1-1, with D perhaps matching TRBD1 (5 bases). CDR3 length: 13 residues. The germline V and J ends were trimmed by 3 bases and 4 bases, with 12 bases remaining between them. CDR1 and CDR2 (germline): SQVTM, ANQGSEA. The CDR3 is CSVDWGMATEAFF. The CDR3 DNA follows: TGCAGCGTTGACTGGGGGATGGCCACTGAAGCTTTCTTT.

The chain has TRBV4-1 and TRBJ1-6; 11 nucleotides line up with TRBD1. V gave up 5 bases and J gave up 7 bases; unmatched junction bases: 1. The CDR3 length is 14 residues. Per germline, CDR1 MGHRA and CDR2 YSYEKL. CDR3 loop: CASSGTGGNSPLHF. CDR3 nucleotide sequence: TGCGCCAGCAGCGGGACAGGGGGGAATTCACCCCTCCACTTT.

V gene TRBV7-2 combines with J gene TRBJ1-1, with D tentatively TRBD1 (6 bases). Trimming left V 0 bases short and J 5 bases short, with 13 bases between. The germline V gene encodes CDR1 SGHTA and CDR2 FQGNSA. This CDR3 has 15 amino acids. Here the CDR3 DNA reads TGTGCCAGCAGCTTAGCTCCAGGGGTAAGGACTGAAGCTTTCTTT. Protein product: CASSLAPGVRTEAFF.

This CDR3 reads CASSLGMGLRGYTF. The CDR3 DNA reads as TGTGCCAGCAGCTTAGGGATGGGGCTACGGGGCTACACCTTC. The chain links TRBV7-2 to TRBJ1-2; a weak D match, TRBD1 (5 bases). CDR3 length: 14 amino acids. Germline V lookup: CDR1 SGHTA, CDR2 FQGNSA. V lost 1 base and J lost 8, with 14 bases in between.

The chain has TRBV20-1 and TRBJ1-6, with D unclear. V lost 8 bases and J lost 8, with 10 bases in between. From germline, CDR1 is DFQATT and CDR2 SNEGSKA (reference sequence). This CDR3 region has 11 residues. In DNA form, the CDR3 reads TGCAGTCCCAACCGCGATTCACCCCTCCACTTT. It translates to CSPNRDSPLHF.

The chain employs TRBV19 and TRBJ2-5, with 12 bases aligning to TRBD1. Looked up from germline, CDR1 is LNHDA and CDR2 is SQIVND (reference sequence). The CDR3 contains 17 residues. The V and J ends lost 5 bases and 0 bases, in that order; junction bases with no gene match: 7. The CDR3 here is CASSEGDRGPYQETQYF. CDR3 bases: TGTGCCAGTAGTGAGGGGGACAGGGGGCCCTACCAAGAGACCCAGTACTTC.

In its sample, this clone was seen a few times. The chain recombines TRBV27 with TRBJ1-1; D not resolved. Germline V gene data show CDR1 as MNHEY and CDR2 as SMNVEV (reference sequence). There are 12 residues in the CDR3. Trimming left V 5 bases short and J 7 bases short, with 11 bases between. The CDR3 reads CASSPNRNEAFF. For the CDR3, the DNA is TGTGCCAGCAGTCCTAATAGGAATGAAGCTTTCTTT.

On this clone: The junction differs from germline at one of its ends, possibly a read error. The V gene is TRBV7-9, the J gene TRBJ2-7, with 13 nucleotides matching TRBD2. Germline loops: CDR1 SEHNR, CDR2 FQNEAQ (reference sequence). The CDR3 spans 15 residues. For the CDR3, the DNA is TGTGCCGGCAGCCTTACTAGCGGGGGGGCCGGCGAGCAGTACTTC. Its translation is CAGSLTSGGAGEQYF.

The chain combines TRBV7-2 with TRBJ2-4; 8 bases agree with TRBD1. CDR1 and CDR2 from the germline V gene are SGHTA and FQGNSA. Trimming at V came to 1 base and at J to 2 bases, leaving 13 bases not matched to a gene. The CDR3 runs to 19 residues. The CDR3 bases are TGTGCCAGCAGCTTAGGGCTAGGAAGGGCAGGGGGCCCCAAAAACATTCAGTACTTC. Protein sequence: CASSLGLGRAGGPKNIQYF.

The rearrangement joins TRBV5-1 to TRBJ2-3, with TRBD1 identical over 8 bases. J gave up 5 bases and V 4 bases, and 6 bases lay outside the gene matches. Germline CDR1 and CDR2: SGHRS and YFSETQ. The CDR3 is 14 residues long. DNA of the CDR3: TGCGCCAGCAGCAACGGACAGGGAAGAGATACGCAGTATTTT. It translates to CASSNGQGRDTQYF.

CDR3 sequence reads: CASSPVIATEAFF. For the CDR3, the DNA is TGTGCCAGCAGTCCCGTAATTGCCACTGAAGCTTTCTTT. The chain uses TRBV25-1 and TRBJ1-1; D is unclear. Germline V gives CDR1 MGHDK, CDR2 SYGVNS. V lost 5 bases and J lost 4, with 11 bases in between. This CDR3 spans 13 amino acids.

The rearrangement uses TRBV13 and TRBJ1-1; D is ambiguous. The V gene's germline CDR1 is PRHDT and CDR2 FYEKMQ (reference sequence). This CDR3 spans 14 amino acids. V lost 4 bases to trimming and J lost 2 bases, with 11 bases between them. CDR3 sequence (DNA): TGTGCCAGCAGCTGGAGGGAGCCCAACACTGAAGCTTTCTTT. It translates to CASSWREPNTEAFF.

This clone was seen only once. CDR3 amino acids: CASSYTNDYTF. The CDR3 DNA is TGTGCCAGCAGCTATACTAATGACTACACCTTC. The V and J genes are TRBV13 and TRBJ1-2; D remains ambiguous. Germline CDR1 reads PRHDT; CDR2 reads FYEKMQ (reference sequence). The CDR3 runs to 11 residues. Between the trimmed V and J ends, which lost 4 bases and 10 bases, there was a span of 10 bases.

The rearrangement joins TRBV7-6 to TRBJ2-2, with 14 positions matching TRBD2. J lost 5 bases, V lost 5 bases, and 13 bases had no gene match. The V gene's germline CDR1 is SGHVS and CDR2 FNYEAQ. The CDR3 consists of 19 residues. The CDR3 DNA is TGTGCCAGCAGCCCCAACCTCGGGACTAGCGGGAGAAATACCGGGGAGCTGTTTTTT. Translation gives CASSPNLGTSGRNTGELFF.

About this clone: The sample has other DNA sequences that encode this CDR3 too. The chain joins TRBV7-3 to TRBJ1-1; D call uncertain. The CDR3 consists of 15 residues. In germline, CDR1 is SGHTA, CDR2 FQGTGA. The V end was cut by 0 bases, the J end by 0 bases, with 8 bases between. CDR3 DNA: TGTGCCAGCAGCTTAACACGGGGTATGAACACTGAAGCTTTCTTT. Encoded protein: CASSLTRGMNTEAFF.

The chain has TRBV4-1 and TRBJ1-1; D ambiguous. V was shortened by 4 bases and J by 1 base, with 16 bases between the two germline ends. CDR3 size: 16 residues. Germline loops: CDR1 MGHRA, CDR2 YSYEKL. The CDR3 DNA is TGCGCCAGCAGCCCCCGGGCGGGCAGCCCGAACACTGAAGCTTTCTTT. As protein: CASSPRAGSPNTEAFF.

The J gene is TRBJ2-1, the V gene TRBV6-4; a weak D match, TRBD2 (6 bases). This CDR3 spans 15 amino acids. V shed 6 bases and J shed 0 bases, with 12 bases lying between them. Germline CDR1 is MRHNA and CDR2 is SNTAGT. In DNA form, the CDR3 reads TGTGCCAGCAGCGGGGGAACTAGCTCCTACAATGAGCAGTTCTTC. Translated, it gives CASSGGTSSYNEQFF.

DNA of the CDR3: TGTGCCAGCAGCCCCTCGGGACAGGGATATAACTATGGCTACACCTTC. This sequence encodes CASSPSGQGYNYGYTF. This chain links TRBV7-3 with TRBJ1-2; TRBD1 agrees at 9 bases. Germline assignment: CDR1 SGHTA and CDR2 FQGTGA. V trimming: 5 bases; J trimming: 1 base; junction bases outside the gene matches: 8. This CDR3 comprises 16 residues.

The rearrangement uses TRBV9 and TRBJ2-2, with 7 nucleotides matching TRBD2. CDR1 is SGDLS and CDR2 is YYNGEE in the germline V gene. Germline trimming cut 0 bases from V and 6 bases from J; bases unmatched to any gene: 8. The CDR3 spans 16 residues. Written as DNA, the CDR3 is TGTGCCAGCAGCGTAGAGCGGGGCCGAGGGGCCGGGGAGCTGTTTTTT. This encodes CASSVERGRGAGELFF.

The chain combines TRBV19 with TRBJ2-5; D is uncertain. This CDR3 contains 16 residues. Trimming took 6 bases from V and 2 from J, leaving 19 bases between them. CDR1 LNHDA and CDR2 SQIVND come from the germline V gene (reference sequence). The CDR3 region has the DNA TGTGCCAGTAGGACCGGAAGTAGCTGGGGACAAGAGACCCAGTACTTC. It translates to CASRTGSSWGQETQYF.

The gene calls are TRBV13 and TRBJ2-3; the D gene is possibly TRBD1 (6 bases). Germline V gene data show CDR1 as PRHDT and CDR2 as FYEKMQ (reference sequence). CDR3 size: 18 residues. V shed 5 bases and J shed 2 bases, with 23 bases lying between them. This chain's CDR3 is CASSDVGAETGATDTQYF. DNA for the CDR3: TGTGCCAGCAGCGACGTGGGGGCCGAGACAGGCGCCACAGATACGCAGTATTTT.

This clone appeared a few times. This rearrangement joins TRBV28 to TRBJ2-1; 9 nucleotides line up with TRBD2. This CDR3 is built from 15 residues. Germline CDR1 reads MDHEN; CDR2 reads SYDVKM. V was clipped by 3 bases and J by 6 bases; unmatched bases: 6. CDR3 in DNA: TGTGCCAGCAGTTTGAATAGCGGGAGTGGCAATGAGCAGTTCTTC. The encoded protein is CASSLNSGSGNEQFF.

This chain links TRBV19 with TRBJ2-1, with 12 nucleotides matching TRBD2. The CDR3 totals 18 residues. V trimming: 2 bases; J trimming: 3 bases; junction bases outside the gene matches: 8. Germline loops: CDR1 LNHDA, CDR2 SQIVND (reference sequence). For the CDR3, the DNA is TGTGCCAGTAGTATAACCACCTTGACTAGCGGGGGCTACAATGAGCAGTTCTTC. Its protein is CASSITTLTSGGYNEQFF.